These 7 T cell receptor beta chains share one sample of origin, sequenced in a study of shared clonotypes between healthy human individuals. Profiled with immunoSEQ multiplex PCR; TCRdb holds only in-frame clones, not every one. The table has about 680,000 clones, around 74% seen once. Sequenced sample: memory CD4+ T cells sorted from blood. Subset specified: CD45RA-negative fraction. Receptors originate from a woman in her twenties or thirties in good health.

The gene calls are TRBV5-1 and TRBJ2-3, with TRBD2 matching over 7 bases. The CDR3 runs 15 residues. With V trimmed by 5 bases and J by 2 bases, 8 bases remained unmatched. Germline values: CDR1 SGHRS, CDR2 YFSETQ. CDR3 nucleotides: TGCGCCAGCAGTCAAGAAGCGGGATTCACAGATACGCAGTATTTT. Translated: CASSQEAGFTDTQYF.

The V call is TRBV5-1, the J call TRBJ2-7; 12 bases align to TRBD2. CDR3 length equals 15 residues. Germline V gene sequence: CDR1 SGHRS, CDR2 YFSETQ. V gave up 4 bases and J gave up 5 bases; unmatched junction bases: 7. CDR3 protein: CASSALAGGVHEQYF. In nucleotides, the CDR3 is TGCGCCAGCAGCGCCCTAGCGGGAGGGGTCCACGAGCAGTACTTC.

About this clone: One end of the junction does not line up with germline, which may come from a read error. This CDR3 reads CASSLNGKVGCKF. The CDR3 DNA reads as TGTGCCAGCAGTTTAAATGGGAAGGTAGGCTGCAAATTT. The chain has TRBV28 and TRBJ1-1; D gene unclear. There are 13 residues in the CDR3. Looked up from germline, CDR1 is MDHEN and CDR2 is SYDVKM.

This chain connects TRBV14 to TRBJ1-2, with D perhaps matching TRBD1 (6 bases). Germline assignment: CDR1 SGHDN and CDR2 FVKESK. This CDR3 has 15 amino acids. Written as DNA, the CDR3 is TGTAATAAAGCCAGTGTTTGGGGACAACCCATTGGCTACACCTTC. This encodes CNKASVWGQPIGYTF.

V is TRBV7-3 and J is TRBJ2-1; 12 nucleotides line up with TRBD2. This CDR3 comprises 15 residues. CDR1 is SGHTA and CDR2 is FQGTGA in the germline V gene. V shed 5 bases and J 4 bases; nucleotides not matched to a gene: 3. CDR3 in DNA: TGTGCCAGCAGCACACTAGCGGGAGGTTACAATGAGCAGTTCTTC. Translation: CASSTLAGGYNEQFF.

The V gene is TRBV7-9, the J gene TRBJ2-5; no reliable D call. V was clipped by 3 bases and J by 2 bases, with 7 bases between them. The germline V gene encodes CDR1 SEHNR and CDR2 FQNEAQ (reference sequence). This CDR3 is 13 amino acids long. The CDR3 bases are TGTGCCAGCAGCTTCGGCGGACAAGAGACCCAGTACTTC. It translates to CASSFGGQETQYF.

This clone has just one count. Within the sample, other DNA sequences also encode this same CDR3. The CDR3 region is CASKGGLSTDTQYF. DNA of the CDR3: TGTGCCAGCAAAGGGGGCCTTAGCACAGATACGCAGTATTTT. V is TRBV2 and J is TRBJ2-3; 7 positions agree with TRBD1. Germline V gene lookup returns CDR1 SNHLY and CDR2 FYNNEI. The CDR3 sequence is 14 residues long. With V trimmed by 7 bases and J by 0 bases, 4 bases remained unmatched.